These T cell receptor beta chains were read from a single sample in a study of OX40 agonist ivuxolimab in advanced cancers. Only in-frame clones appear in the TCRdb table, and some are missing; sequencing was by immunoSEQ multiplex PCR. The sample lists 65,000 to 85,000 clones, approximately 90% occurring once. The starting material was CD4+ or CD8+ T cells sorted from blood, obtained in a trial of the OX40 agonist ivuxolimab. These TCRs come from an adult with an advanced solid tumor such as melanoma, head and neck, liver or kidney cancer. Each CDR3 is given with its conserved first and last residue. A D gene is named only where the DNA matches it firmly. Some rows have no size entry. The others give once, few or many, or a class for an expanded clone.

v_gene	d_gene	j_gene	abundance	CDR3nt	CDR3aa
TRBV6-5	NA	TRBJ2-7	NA	TGTGCCAGCAGTACCACAGGGCCCGAGCAGTACTTC	CASSTTGPEQYF
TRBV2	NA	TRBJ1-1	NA	TGTGCCAGCAGTGATACACGCGTCTGGACAGAGAACACTGAAGCTTTCTTT	CASSDTRVWTENTEAFF
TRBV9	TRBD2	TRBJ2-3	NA	TGTGCCAGCAGCGTAGCTGCCCTAGCGGGTACCACAGATACGCAGTATTTT	CASSVAALAGTTDTQYF
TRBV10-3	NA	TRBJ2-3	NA	TGTGCCATCAGTGGGGAGGGGGCTAGCACAGATACGCAGTATTTT	CAISGEGASTDTQYF
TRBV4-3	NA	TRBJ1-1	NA	TGCGCCAGCAGCGCAAGCGAATGGACGGCGAATGAAGCTTTCTTT	CASSASEWTANEAFF
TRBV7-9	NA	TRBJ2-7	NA	TGTGCCAGCAGCACCGGGTCAGGGCACGAGCAGTACTTC	CASSTGSGHEQYF
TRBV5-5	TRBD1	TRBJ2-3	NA	TGTGCCAGCAGCTCCGGACAGGGAACTATAAGCACAGATACGCAGTATTTT	CASSSGQGTISTDTQYF
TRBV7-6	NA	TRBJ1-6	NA	TGTGCCTCTCAGGGGATCATCGGTTCACCCCTCCACTTT	CASQGIIGSPLHF
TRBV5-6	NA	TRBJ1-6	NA	TGTGCCAGCACCACCGCAGGCTTTGCCTATAATTCACCCCTCCACTTT	CASTTAGFAYNSPLHF
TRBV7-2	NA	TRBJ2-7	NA	TGTGCCAGCAGCTTAGGCGGGACAGCCCTAGACGAGCAGTACTTC	CASSLGGTALDEQYF
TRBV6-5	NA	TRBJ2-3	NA	TGTGCCAGCAGTGACCCCCGGGGGTCGGGTACGCAGTATTTT	CASSDPRGSGTQYF
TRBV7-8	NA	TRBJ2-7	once	TGTGCCAGCAGCTTACTAATGGGGGGCGGAACCCTAATTATGGGCGAGCAGTACTTC	CASSLLMGGGTLIMGEQYF
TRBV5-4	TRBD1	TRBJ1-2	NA	TGTGCCAGCAGCCCCCCGGGGGGACAGGGCAGAGGCTACACCTTC	CASSPPGGQGRGYTF
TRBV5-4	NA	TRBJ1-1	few	TGTGCCAGCAGCCAGGACGGGGTGAACACTGAAGCTTTCTTT	CASSQDGVNTEAFF
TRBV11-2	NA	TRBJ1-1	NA	TGTGCCAGCAGCTTAGGGGGCTATGGAACTGAAGCTTTCTTT	CASSLGGYGTEAFF
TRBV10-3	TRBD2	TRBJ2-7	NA	TGTGCCATCAGTGAGTCTCTCGCGGGGGAGTACGAGCAGTACTTC	CAISESLAGEYEQYF
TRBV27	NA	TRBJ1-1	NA	TGTGCCAGCAGTCCCCCGGGACACTTGAACACTGAAGCTTTCTTT	CASSPPGHLNTEAFF
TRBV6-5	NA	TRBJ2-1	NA	TGTGCCAGCAGTTACTACATCTACAATGAGCAGTTCTTC	CASSYYIYNEQFF
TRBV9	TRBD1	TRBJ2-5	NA	TGTGCCAGCACCCACTCCCAGGGGGCGCATGAGACCCAGTACTTC	CASTHSQGAHETQYF
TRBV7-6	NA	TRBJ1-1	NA	TGTGCCAGCAGCTTAGAGGCGGCCATGAACACTGAAGCTTTCTTT	CASSLEAAMNTEAFF
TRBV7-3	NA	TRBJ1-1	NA	TGTGCCAGCAGCCCAACAGGCGGAAGTGAAGCTTTCTTT	CASSPTGGSEAFF
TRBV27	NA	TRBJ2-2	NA	TGTGCCAGCAATTGGGGGGGCCCTAACACCGGGGAGCTGTTTTTT	CASNWGGPNTGELFF
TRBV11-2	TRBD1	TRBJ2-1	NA	TGTGCCAGCAGCCAAGAGACAGGGATCGGCAATGAGCAGTTCTTC	CASSQETGIGNEQFF
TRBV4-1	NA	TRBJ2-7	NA	TGCGCCAGCAGCCAAGAACAACAGGGAAGCTACGAGCAGTACTTC	CASSQEQQGSYEQYF
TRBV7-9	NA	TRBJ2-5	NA	TGTGCCAGCAGCTTCATATCATGGGCACAAGAGACCCAGTACTTC	CASSFISWAQETQYF
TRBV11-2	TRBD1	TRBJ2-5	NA	TGTGCCAGCAGCCACCCAGGGGGCCAAGAGACCCAGTACTTC	CASSHPGGQETQYF
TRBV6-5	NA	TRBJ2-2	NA	TGTGCCAGCAGTTACTTCCAAGGGGTGGACGGGGAGCTGTTTTTT	CASSYFQGVDGELFF
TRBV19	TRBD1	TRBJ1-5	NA	TGTGCCAGTAGTACCGGGACAGTTTATAGCAATCAGCCCCAGCATTTT	CASSTGTVYSNQPQHF
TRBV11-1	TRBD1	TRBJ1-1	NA	TGTGCCAGCAGCTTACCCATCGACAGGGGCGCTCCTTACACTGAAGCTTTCTTT	CASSLPIDRGAPYTEAFF
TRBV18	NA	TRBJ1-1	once	TGTGCCAGCTCACCCCGACAGACTTCAATGAACACTGAAGCTTTCTTT	CASSPRQTSMNTEAFF
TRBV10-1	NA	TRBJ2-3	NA	TGCGCCAGCAGGGGGTGTGGGACAAAGGGGACAGATACGCAGTATTTT	CASRGCGTKGTDTQYF
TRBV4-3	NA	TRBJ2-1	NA	TGCGCCAGCAGCCAAGGAGTCAGCTCCAATGAGCAGTTCTTC	CASSQGVSSNEQFF
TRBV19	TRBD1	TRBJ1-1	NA	TGTGCCAGTAGGGGACAGGGGCTCACTGAAGCTTTCTTT	CASRGQGLTEAFF
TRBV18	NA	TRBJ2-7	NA	TGTGCCAGCTCACCTGTATATGAGGGGGGAAGCTCCTACGAGCAGTACTTC	CASSPVYEGGSSYEQYF
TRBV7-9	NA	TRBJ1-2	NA	TGTGCCAGCACCCCCTCCGCCGACGGGACGGACTATGGCTACACCTTC	CASTPSADGTDYGYTF
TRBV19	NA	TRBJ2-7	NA	TGTGCCAGTAGTATCTACTCCCGGGACCCTACCTACGAGCAGTACTTC	CASSIYSRDPTYEQYF
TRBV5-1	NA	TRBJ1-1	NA	TGCGCCAGCAGCTTCTGGGGGGCCTCCGAAGCTTTCTTT	CASSFWGASEAFF
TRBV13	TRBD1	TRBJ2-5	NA	TGTGCCAGCAGCTTAGACCGGGACAGGGGGCGAGAGACCCAGTACTTC	CASSLDRDRGRETQYF
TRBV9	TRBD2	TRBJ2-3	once	TGTGCCAGCAGCATAGCGGGGGGCCTGGATACGCAGTATTTT	CASSIAGGLDTQYF
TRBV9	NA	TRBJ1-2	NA	TGTGCCAGCAGCGGGAACGAAGGGGACTATGGCTACACCTTC	CASSGNEGDYGYTF
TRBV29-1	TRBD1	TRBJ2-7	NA	TGCAGCGTTGAACGACAGGGTTACGAGCAGTACTTC	CSVERQGYEQYF
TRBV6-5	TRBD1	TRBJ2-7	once	TGTGCCAGCAGCGGAAGGACAGGGGGCGACTACGAGCAGTACTTC	CASSGRTGGDYEQYF
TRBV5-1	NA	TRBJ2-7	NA	TGCGCCAGCAGCTTGGACACCTACGAGCAGTACTTC	CASSLDTYEQYF
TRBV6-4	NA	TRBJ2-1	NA	TGTGCCAGCAGTGACACGGGCGACTCCTACAATGAGCAGTTCTTC	CASSDTGDSYNEQFF
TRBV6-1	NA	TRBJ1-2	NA	TGTGCCAGCAGTGATTTTACAGACTATGGCTACACCTTC	CASSDFTDYGYTF
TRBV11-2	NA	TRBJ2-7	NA	TGTGCCAGCAGCTTAAGTCTCGACGAGCAGTACTTC	CASSLSLDEQYF
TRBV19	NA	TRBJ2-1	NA	TGTGCCAGTAGTTGGAACTCCAATGAGCAGTTCTTC	CASSWNSNEQFF